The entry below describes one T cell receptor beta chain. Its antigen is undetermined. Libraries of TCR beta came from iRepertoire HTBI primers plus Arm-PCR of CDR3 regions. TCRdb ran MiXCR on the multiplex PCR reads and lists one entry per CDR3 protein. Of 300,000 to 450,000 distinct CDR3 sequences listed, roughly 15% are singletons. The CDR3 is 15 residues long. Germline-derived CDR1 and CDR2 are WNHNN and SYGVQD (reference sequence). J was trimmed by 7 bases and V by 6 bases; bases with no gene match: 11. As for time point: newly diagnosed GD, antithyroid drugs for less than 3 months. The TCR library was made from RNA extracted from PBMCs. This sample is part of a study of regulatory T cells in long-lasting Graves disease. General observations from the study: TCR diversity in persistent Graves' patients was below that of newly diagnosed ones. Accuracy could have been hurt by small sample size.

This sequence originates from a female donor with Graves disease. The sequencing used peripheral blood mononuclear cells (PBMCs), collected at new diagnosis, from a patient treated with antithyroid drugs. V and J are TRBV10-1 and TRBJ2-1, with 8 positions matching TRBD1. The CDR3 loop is CASRAGTGYRNEQFF. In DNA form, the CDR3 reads TGCGCCAGCAGGGCCGGGACAGGATATCGTAATGAGCAGTTCTTC.